The 10 T cell receptor beta chains below were found in one sample sequenced in a study of blood T cells in healthy people across ages. Next came a second PCR, run for about 6 to 11 cycles, which used a sample-barcoded 5' primer along with a J-beta primer mix. MiXCR, applied by TCRdb to the 5' RACE reads, yields one record per CDR3 protein. The sample yields about 1.6 million distinct CDR3 sequences, roughly a third seen once. The sample comprised blood. These receptors came from a woman aged 30 to 39 in good health.

This clonotype was seen more than once but under ten times. An end of the junction does not agree with germline; a read error may underlie this. This chain joins TRBV20-1 and TRBJ1-1; D ambiguous. The CDR3 is made up of 14 amino acids. Germline lookup yields CDR1 DFQATT and CDR2 SNEGSKA (reference sequence). The CDR3 sequence is CTGLHPIRNTEAFF. CDR3 bases: TGTACTGGGTTACACCCAATAAGGAACACTGAAGCTTTCTTT.

The chain is built from TRBV7-2 and TRBJ1-4, with D possibly being TRBD1 (6 bases). The germline CDR1 and CDR2 sequences are SGHTA and FQGNSA. Between the trimmed V and J ends, which lost 4 bases and 6 bases, there was a span of 15 bases. The CDR3 extends over 15 amino acids. CDR3 in amino acids: CASSSNWGRDEKLFF. As DNA, the CDR3 is TGTGCCAGCAGCTCGAATTGGGGGCGCGATGAAAAACTGTTTTTT.

This clonotype showed up just a few times. V and J are TRBV9 and TRBJ2-2; D uncertain. CDR3 size: 13 residues. Trimming took off 3 bases at V and 0 bases at J, with 3 bases between the two ends. Germline lookup yields CDR1 SGDLS and CDR2 YYNGEE. CDR3 protein: CASSATNTGELFF. Written as DNA, the CDR3 is TGTGCCAGCAGCGCTACGAACACCGGGGAGCTGTTTTTT. The complete variable domain, with remaining parts taken from reference TRBV9 and TRBJ2-2, reads DSGVTQTPKHLITATGQRVTLRCSPRSGDLSVYWYQQSLDQGLQFLIQYYNGEERAKGNILERFSAQQFPDLHSELNLSSLELGDSALYFCASSATNTGELFFGEGSRLTVL.

This clonotype turned up a few times. The chain combines TRBV28 with TRBJ2-2, with D possibly TRBD2 on 7 matching bases. The germline V gene encodes CDR1 MDHEN and CDR2 SYDVKM. V was trimmed by 5 bases and J by 1 base, leaving 14 bases between them. The CDR3 has 16 amino acids. CDR3 in amino acids: CASSRRGGVNTGELFF. CDR3 nucleotides: TGTGCCAGCAGTCGTAGGGGGGGCGTGAACACCGGGGAGCTGTTTTTT.

The sample holds a few counts of this clonotype. The chain recombines TRBV24-1 with TRBJ2-4; tentatively, D is TRBD1 or TRBD2 (5 bases each). The CDR3 extends over 11 amino acids. The ends were cut back, 4 bases at V and 9 bases at J, with 6 bases in the middle. Germline assignment: CDR1 KGHDR and CDR2 SFDVKD. The CDR3 is CATSEGTIQYF. The CDR3 DNA reads as TGTGCCACCAGTGAGGGGACCATTCAGTACTTC.

This chain uses TRBV20-1 with TRBJ1-1; TRBD1 is a possible D gene (6 bases). Germline CDR1 and CDR2: DFQATT and SNEGSKA (reference sequence). V was trimmed by 3 bases and J by 0 bases, leaving 11 bases between them. The CDR3 length is 14 residues. DNA of the CDR3: TGCAGTGCTAGTCGGGGGGCCATGAACACTGAAGCTTTCTTT. It encodes CSASRGAMNTEAFF.

J is TRBJ2-3 and V is TRBV20-1; D tentatively fits TRBD1 or TRBD2 (6 bases each). Looked up from germline, CDR1 is DFQATT and CDR2 is SNEGSKA (reference sequence). CDR3 size: 15 residues. The CDR3 loop reads CRAQDSRESTDTQYF. Written as DNA, the CDR3 is TGCAGGGCCCAGGACAGCCGGGAGAGCACAGATACGCAGTATTTT.

The chain combines TRBV5-6 with TRBJ2-1; TRBD2 aligns across 7 bases. The CDR3 is 15 residues long. Germline trimming cut 4 bases from V and 9 bases from J; bases unmatched to any gene: 13. CDR1 and CDR2 from the germline V gene are SGHDT and YYEEEE. CDR3 nucleotides: TGTGCCAGCAGCATCCGACTAGCATCAGAGAGTGAGCAGTTCTTC. Encoded protein: CASSIRLASESEQFF.

The chain is built from TRBV20-1 and TRBJ2-5, with D maybe TRBD2 (6 bases). V was shortened by 5 bases and J by 0 bases, with 19 bases between the two germline ends. Germline CDR1 is DFQATT and CDR2 is SNEGSKA (reference sequence). CDR3 length: 16 residues. The CDR3 DNA is TGCAGTGCTGCCCGGGCCGGAGGGACGTACCAAGAGACCCAGTACTTC. It yields the protein CSAARAGGTYQETQYF.

There are a few counts of this clonotype. V is TRBV20-1 and J is TRBJ2-7; the D gene is possibly TRBD1 (6 bases). The germline V gene encodes CDR1 DFQATT and CDR2 SNEGSKA (reference sequence). V gave up 5 bases and J gave up 0 bases, with 11 bases separating them. This CDR3 is 13 amino acids long. CDR3 amino acids: CSASTGYSYEQYF. The CDR3 DNA follows: TGCAGTGCTTCAACAGGGTACTCCTACGAGCAGTACTTC.